This T cell receptor (beta chain) was sequenced during a study of blood T cell repertoires in COVID-19. Background on the study: Acute and convalescent COVID-19 specimens originated in the United States, Italy and Spain. T cells, B-cell-depleted T cells, or PBMCs provided the cDNA or gDNA that served as material.

Using immunoSEQ multiplex PCR, the repertoire was profiled, and TCRdb retains in-frame clones only, with some absent. This table holds about 260,000 clones, approximately 82% found once. The V gene end was trimmed by 2 bases and the J gene end by 8 bases; junction bases not matched to a gene: 6. Germline CDR1 and CDR2: SGHTA and FQGNSA. This CDR3 contains 14 residues. This chain links TRBV7-2 with TRBJ1-2; 9 nucleotides agree with TRBD1. What was sequenced was peripheral blood. This sequence originates from a woman older than 75 with acute or convalescent COVID-19. CDR3 DNA: TGTGCCAGCAGCTTAAGGACAGGGGCCTCCGGCTACACCTTC. It yields the protein CASSLRTGASGYTF.